This entry lists 23 T cell receptor beta chains sequenced from one sample in a study of blood T cell repertoires in COVID-19. TCRdb's copy holds only in-frame clones and misses some; the assay was immunoSEQ multiplex PCR. The table records 55,000 to 80,000 clones, approximately 82% of them present only once. Sequencing input: peripheral blood. The receptors shown here come from a man in his fifties or sixties with active COVID-19.

In DNA form, the CDR3 reads TGTGCCAGCAGCCAGACTAGCGGGAGAGCTGAGACCCAGTACTTC. Translating gives CASSQTSGRAETQYF. The V gene is TRBV7-7, the J gene TRBJ2-5, with 12 bases identical to TRBD2. The CDR3 is 15 residues long. V dropped 5 bases and J dropped 5; count of bases not matched to a gene: 6. Per the germline V gene, CDR1 is SSHAT and CDR2 is FNYEAQ (reference sequence).

The chain couples TRBV27 to TRBJ1-1, with D tentatively TRBD1 (5 bases). Germline V gives CDR1 MNHEY, CDR2 SMNVEV (reference sequence). The CDR3 runs to 13 residues. The V end lost 8 bases, the J end lost 7 bases, and 17 bases lay between the germline ends. CDR3 in DNA: TGTGCCAGCCGTGCGGCGGGGCGCGATGAAGCTTTCTTT. This gives the protein CASRAAGRDEAFF.

The V and J genes are TRBV6-1 and TRBJ2-4; D gene uncertain. Trimming pared 1 base from V and 13 bases from J, leaving 11 bases between. The CDR3 is 12 residues long. Germline assignment: CDR1 MNHNS and CDR2 SASEGT. The CDR3 nucleotides are TGTGCCAGCAGTGAAGGAGGAATTCGGCAGTACTTC. Encoded protein: CASSEGGIRQYF.

The chain is built from TRBV5-8 and TRBJ2-7; maybe TRBD1 (6 bases). The CDR3 covers 15 residues. Germline V CDR1 and CDR2: SGHTS, YDEGEE. The V gene lost 4 bases and the J gene lost 0 bases, with 14 bases spanning the gap. The CDR3 reads CASSRAPDSSYEQYF. The CDR3 DNA follows: TGTGCCAGCAGCCGAGCCCCGGACAGCTCCTACGAGCAGTACTTC.

The V and J genes are TRBV9 and TRBJ1-6; TRBD1 might be the D (5 bases). The CDR3 is 16 amino acids. V was cut by 7 bases and J by 9 bases, with 23 bases left in between. From germline, CDR1 is SGDLS and CDR2 YYNGEE. CDR3 sequence (DNA): TGTGCCAGCGGGGTGGAGGGCTCCTCTCAGGGTTCACCCCTCCACTTT. Encoded protein: CASGVEGSSQGSPLHF.

This chain links TRBV6-2 or TRBV6-3 with TRBJ1-1; 12 bases match TRBD1. CDR1 is MNHEY, CDR2 SVGEGT, per germline. The V and J ends lost 4 bases and 12 bases, in that order; junction bases with no gene match: 9. The CDR3 is made up of 14 amino acids. CDR3 region: CASSLIPGQGAPFF. DNA of the CDR3: TGTGCCAGCAGTTTGATACCGGGACAGGGGGCTCCTTTCTTT.

V gene TRBV6-2 or TRBV6-3 combines with J gene TRBJ1-3; D gene unclear. The V end was cut by 2 bases, the J end by 1 base, with 15 bases between. In germline, CDR1 is MNHEY, CDR2 SVGEGT. CDR3 length: 17 amino acids. CDR3 loop: CASSYTAAVTSGNTIYF. CDR3 in DNA: TGTGCCAGCAGTTACACGGCGGCAGTTACTTCTGGAAACACCATATATTTT.

This clone was counted once. The genes are TRBV6-8 and TRBJ2-3; tentatively, D is TRBD1 (8 bases). From germline, CDR1 is MNHGY and CDR2 SAAAGT. CDR3 length equals 16 residues. V dropped 6 bases and J dropped 2 bases, with 18 bases sitting between them. CDR3 sequence: CASSARTGTITDTQYF. CDR3 nucleotides: TGTGCCAGCAGCGCCCGGACAGGGACTATCACAGATACGCAGTATTTT.

This clone was observed a single time. The chain recombines TRBV19 with TRBJ1-2; D is perhaps TRBD1 (6 bases). The CDR3 spans 13 residues. V lost 3 bases and J 2 bases, leaving 7 bases between the germline ends. Looked up from germline, CDR1 is LNHDA and CDR2 is SQIVND (reference sequence). As DNA, the CDR3 is TGTGCCAGTAGTATCACAGGGAACTATGGCTACACCTTC. Its protein product is CASSITGNYGYTF.

CDR3 loop: CASSGGVSDTQYF. The CDR3 DNA is TGTGCCAGCTCAGGAGGGGTGTCAGATACGCAGTATTTT. The chain has TRBV18 and TRBJ2-3; TRBD2 is a possible D gene (6 bases). The CDR3 contains 13 residues. V lost 5 bases and J lost 4, with 10 bases in between. In germline, CDR1 is KGHSH, CDR2 LQKENI.

The chain recombines TRBV7-2 with TRBJ2-3; 8 bases align to TRBD2. J lost 4 bases, V lost 5 bases, and 11 bases had no gene match. The germline CDR1 and CDR2 sequences are SGHTA and FQGNSA. This CDR3 spans 16 amino acids. The CDR3 DNA follows: TGTGCCAGCAGCCCCCCGGGACTAGTAATCTCAGATACGCAGTATTTT. Encoded protein: CASSPPGLVISDTQYF.

V gene TRBV7-9 combines with J gene TRBJ1-3, with TRBD1 identical over 7 bases. This CDR3 spans 15 amino acids. Trimming at V came to 8 bases and at J to 2 bases, leaving 9 bases not matched to a gene. Germline V lookup: CDR1 SEHNR, CDR2 FQNEAQ (reference sequence). For the CDR3, the DNA is TGTGCCAGCGCAAATACCGGGACAGCTGGAAACACCATATATTTT. Protein sequence: CASANTGTAGNTIYF.

The chain combines TRBV28 with TRBJ2-2; 8 bases line up with TRBD2. This CDR3 region has 16 residues. Per germline, CDR1 MDHEN and CDR2 SYDVKM. The V and J ends lost 4 bases and 2 bases, in that order; junction bases with no gene match: 6. CDR3 coding DNA: TGTGCCAGCAGTTCCCCGGGGGGGCCAAACACCGGGGAGCTGTTTTTT. Amino acids: CASSSPGGPNTGELFF. The whole variable domain, remainder taken from reference TRBV28 and TRBJ2-2, is DVKVTQSSRYLVKRTGEKVFLECVQDMDHENMFWYRQDPGLGLRLIYFSYDVKMKEKGDIPEGYSVSREKKERFSLILESASTNQTSMYLCASSSPGGPNTGELFFGEGSRLTVL.

The rearrangement joins TRBV4-1 to TRBJ2-3; 10 positions match TRBD1. The CDR3 length is 18 residues. Trimming at V came to 1 base and at J to 3 bases, leaving 10 bases not matched to a gene. Germline-derived CDR1 and CDR2 are MGHRA and YSYEKL. CDR3 nucleotide sequence: TGCGCCAGCAGCCAAGTCCTACTCGGGACAGGGGCAACAGATACGCAGTATTTT. It is translated as CASSQVLLGTGATDTQYF.

With regard to this clone: The same CDR3 can be traced to other DNA sequences in this sample. The chain links TRBV7-9 to TRBJ2-5; D is possibly TRBD1 (6 bases). V shed 4 bases and J shed 5 bases, with 11 bases lying between them. Germline V gene data show CDR1 as SEHNR and CDR2 as FQNEAQ (reference sequence). The CDR3 has 13 amino acids. CDR3 amino acids: CASSSYRVETQYF. DNA for the CDR3: TGTGCCAGCAGCTCCTACAGGGTTGAGACCCAGTACTTC.

The gene calls are TRBV6-5 and TRBJ2-7; TRBD2 might be the D (6 bases). CDR1 and CDR2 from the germline V gene are MNHEY and SVGAGI. The length of the CDR3 is 14 residues. Trimming took 5 bases from V and 2 from J, leaving 13 bases between them. The chain's CDR3 is CASSRTSPPYEQYF. For the CDR3, the DNA is TGTGCCAGCAGTCGCACTAGCCCCCCCTACGAGCAGTACTTC.

The chain couples TRBV7-2 to TRBJ2-5; 8 positions match TRBD1. Per germline, CDR1 SGHTA and CDR2 FQGNSA. J was trimmed by 5 bases and V by 1 base; bases with no gene match: 12. The CDR3 consists of 17 residues. The CDR3 here is CASSLGALGQVSETQYF. The CDR3 nucleotides are TGTGCCAGCAGCTTAGGCGCACTGGGACAGGTCTCCGAGACCCAGTACTTC.

This clone has just one count. CDR3 loop: CASSYWGTVAEAFF. The CDR3 DNA sequence: TGTGCCAGCAGTTACTGGGGGACAGTAGCTGAAGCTTTCTTT. This chain joins TRBV6-5 and TRBJ1-1; 7 bases are shared with TRBD1. The CDR3 length is 14 residues. Looked up from germline, CDR1 is MNHEY and CDR2 is SVGAGI. V was pared by 1 base and J by 6 bases, with 5 bases of the junction left unmatched.

This clone occurred once. V is TRBV5-4 and J is TRBJ1-6; D is perhaps TRBD1 (6 bases). There are 12 residues in the CDR3. Germline V gives CDR1 SGHNT, CDR2 YYREEE (reference sequence). V gave up 2 bases and J gave up 15 bases, with 12 bases separating them. The CDR3, as DNA: TGTGCCAGCAGCTTAGACCGGGACATCCTCCACTTT. Its translation: CASSLDRDILHF.

CDR3 residues: CASSPGTSQDTQYF. The DNA of the CDR3 is TGTGCCAGCAGCCCCGGGACTAGCCAAGATACGCAGTATTTT. V gene TRBV4-2 combines with J gene TRBJ2-3; TRBD2 matches at 9 bases. The CDR3 covers 14 residues. CDR1 and CDR2 (germline): LGHNA, YNFKEQ. The junction had 4 bases not matched to a gene; V was cut back by 4 bases and J by 5 bases.

The chain combines TRBV18 with TRBJ2-1; TRBD2 agrees at 15 bases. Germline lookup yields CDR1 KGHSH and CDR2 LQKENI. The CDR3 is 16 amino acids. V lost 6 bases and J lost 5; bases outside the gene matches: 5. The CDR3 DNA is TGTGCCAGCTCCCTCGGACTAGCGGGGGGGAACAATGAGCAGTTCTTC. Translating it yields CASSLGLAGGNNEQFF.

V is TRBV29-1 and J is TRBJ1-2, with D tentatively TRBD1 (5 bases). Trimming left V 7 bases short and J 5 bases short, with 11 bases between. The CDR3 contains 11 residues. Germline CDR1 SQVTM, CDR2 ANQGSEA. CDR3 amino acids: CSGDSQYGYTF. CDR3 nucleotides: TGCAGCGGTGACAGTCAATATGGCTACACCTTC.

This chain connects TRBV28 to TRBJ2-1, with 15 bases fitting TRBD2. This CDR3 region has 15 residues. Germline V CDR1 and CDR2: MDHEN, SYDVKM. Losses at the gene ends were 5 bases for V and 12 bases for J; bases not matched to a gene: 8. The CDR3 sequence: CASSRGLAGGPRQFF. The CDR3 nucleotides are TGTGCCAGCAGTCGAGGACTAGCGGGAGGGCCTCGGCAGTTCTTC.